The 25 T cell receptor beta chains in this list originate from one sample, sequenced in a study of OX40 agonist ivuxolimab in advanced cancers. The library was made by the immunoSEQ multiplex PCR assay. The table was pulled from immuneACCESS by TCRdb, which kept in-frame rearrangements only. Such tables lose some clones; where checked, under half of the loss comes from unresolved V genes, and the rest has no known cause. In this sample the table shows roughly 70,000 clones, about 85% of which occur a single time. The ten largest clones represent roughly 4% of the sample. The source was CD4+ or CD8+ T cells sorted from blood, collected in a trial of the OX40 agonist ivuxolimab. These receptors were collected from an adult with an advanced solid tumor such as melanoma, head and neck, liver or kidney cancer.

This chain links TRBV2 with TRBJ2-2; D is uncertain. CDR1 and CDR2 (germline): SNHLY, FYNNEI. The CDR3 contains 11 residues. Trimming left V 6 bases short and J 4 bases short, with 3 bases between. CDR3 in DNA: TGTGCCAGCAGGTCCACCGGGGAGCTGTTTTTT. Its translation: CASRSTGELFF.

J is TRBJ1-2 and V is TRBV25-1, with 11 bases matching TRBD1. V was clipped by 2 bases and J by 5 bases; unmatched bases: 13. The CDR3 is 18 amino acids. CDR1 and CDR2 from the germline V gene are MGHDK and SYGVNS. The CDR3 nucleotides read TGTGCCAGCAGTGAACGCCGGACAGGGGGCCCCAGCGTATATGGCTACACCTTC. As protein: CASSERRTGGPSVYGYTF.

This clone showed up just once. The V and J genes are TRBV5-6 and TRBJ1-2; D is perhaps TRBD1 (5 bases). Germline-derived CDR1 and CDR2 are SGHDT and YYEEEE. V was clipped by 0 bases and J by 4 bases, with 7 bases between them. This CDR3 is built from 13 residues. The CDR3 reads CASSLDQGYGYTF. CDR3 nucleotides: TGTGCCAGCAGCTTGGATCAGGGCTATGGCTACACCTTC.

The gene calls are TRBV5-4 and TRBJ2-7, with 12 bases aligning to TRBD2. V lost 2 bases and J lost 7; bases outside the gene matches: 4. The CDR3 totals 14 residues. The germline gives CDR1 SGHNT, CDR2 YYREEE (reference sequence). In DNA, the CDR3 is TGTGCCAGCAGCTTAAGACTAGCGGGAGTGGAGCAGTACTTC. This codes for CASSLRLAGVEQYF. The full variable domain, completed using reference TRBV5-4 and TRBJ2-7, is ETGVTQSPTHLIKTRGQQVTLRCSSQSGHNTVSWYQQALGQGPQFIFQYYREEENGRGNFPPRFSGLQFPNYSSELNVNALELDDSALYLCASSLRLAGVEQYFGPGTRLTVT.

On this clone: At the DNA level, this CDR3 is encoded by other sequences in the same sample as well. The V gene is TRBV9, the J gene TRBJ1-5; D is ambiguous. Germline lookup yields CDR1 SGDLS and CDR2 YYNGEE. Trimming took off 0 bases at V and 1 base at J, with 5 bases between the two ends. The CDR3 loop spans 14 amino acids. CDR3 protein: CASSVDHSNQPQHF. The CDR3 DNA follows: TGTGCCAGCAGCGTAGACCACAGCAATCAGCCCCAGCATTTT.

Only a few counts were recorded for this clone. The gene calls are TRBV18 and TRBJ2-5; TRBD1 is a possible D gene (5 bases). The V gene's germline CDR1 is KGHSH and CDR2 LQKENI. Trimming removed 2 bases from V and 5 bases from J, with 12 bases in between. This CDR3 spans 14 amino acids. CDR3 amino acids: CASSPYIGVETQYF. In DNA form, the CDR3 reads TGTGCCAGCTCACCATACATAGGGGTCGAGACCCAGTACTTC. Drawing the rest from reference TRBV18 and TRBJ2-5, the complete variable domain is NAGVMQNPRHLVRRRGQEARLRCSPMKGHSHVYWYRQLPEEGLKFMVYLQKENIIDESGMPKERFSAEFPKEGPSILRIQQVVRGDSAAYFCASSPYIGVETQYFGPGTRLLVL.

This clone was seen only a few times. The gene calls are TRBV30 and TRBJ1-2; 7 bases map to TRBD1. In germline, CDR1 is GTSNPN, CDR2 SVGIG (reference sequence). The CDR3 contains 15 residues. J lost 0 bases, V lost 4 bases, and 8 bases had no gene match. CDR3 DNA sequence: TGTGCCTGGAAACGTAGGGGGCCGGCTAACTATGGCTACACCTTC. It yields the protein CAWKRRGPANYGYTF.

V gene TRBV4-1 combines with J gene TRBJ2-1; D might be TRBD2 (6 bases). The V end lost 4 bases, the J end lost 0 bases, and 13 bases lay between the germline ends. In germline, CDR1 is MGHRA, CDR2 YSYEKL. The CDR3 extends over 16 amino acids. The CDR3 loop reads CASSRGDSSSYNEQFF. The DNA of the CDR3 is TGCGCCAGCAGCCGCGGGGACTCGAGCTCCTACAATGAGCAGTTCTTC.

The chain employs TRBV30 and TRBJ2-7, with 7 bases fitting TRBD1. CDR3 length equals 13 residues. Germline V gene data show CDR1 as GTSNPN and CDR2 as SVGIG (reference sequence). Unmatched junction bases numbered 13, after V lost 7 bases and J lost 7 bases. The chain's CDR3 is CASEGVTRGEQYF. The CDR3 bases are TGTGCCTCTGAAGGGGTTACCAGGGGGGAGCAGTACTTC.

This clone showed up just once. V gene TRBV7-2 combines with J gene TRBJ2-5, with 8 bases matching TRBD1. The CDR3 runs to 13 residues. Germline trimming cut 7 bases from V and 3 bases from J; bases unmatched to any gene: 4. From germline, CDR1 is SGHTA and CDR2 FQGNSA. CDR3: CASTPGGEETQYF. CDR3 in DNA: TGTGCCAGCACCCCAGGGGGCGAAGAGACCCAGTACTTC.

The J gene is TRBJ2-2, the V gene TRBV28, with 7 bases matching TRBD1. The CDR3 spans 19 residues. CDR1 MDHEN and CDR2 SYDVKM come from the germline V gene. Trimming removed 0 bases from V and 6 bases from J; junction bases left unmatched: 16. The CDR3 DNA reads TGTGCCAGCAGTTTATGGGGGACCTCACGACAGGGATGGTCCGGGGAGCTGTTTTTT. Its protein is CASSLWGTSRQGWSGELFF.

The rearrangement links TRBV7-3 to TRBJ2-6; TRBD1 aligns across 7 bases. CDR3 length: 20 amino acids. After removal of 5 bases from V and 0 bases from J, the junction contained 16 bases not matched to a gene. The V gene's germline CDR1 is SGHTA and CDR2 FQGTGA. The CDR3 loop reads CASSRTVPGQSDSGANVLTF. For the CDR3, the DNA is TGTGCCAGCAGCCGAACCGTTCCGGGACAGAGTGACTCTGGGGCCAACGTCCTGACTTTC.

This clone was observed a few times. V usage is TRBV7-9 and J usage is TRBJ1-3, with D maybe TRBD1 (6 bases). The V gene's germline CDR1 is SEHNR and CDR2 FQNEAQ (reference sequence). V lost 4 bases and J lost 2, with 18 bases in between. The CDR3 spans 17 residues. The CDR3 region is CASSSPLGADTGNTIYF. CDR3 sequence (DNA): TGTGCCAGCAGCTCCCCCCTGGGGGCTGATACTGGAAACACCATATATTTT.

The J gene is TRBJ2-7, the V gene TRBV9; D possibly corresponds to TRBD2 (6 bases). The CDR3 sequence is 15 residues long. The germline gives CDR1 SGDLS, CDR2 YYNGEE. Deletions cut 0 bases from V and 3 bases from J, with 13 bases between. CDR3 loop: CASSVAAGGHYEQYF. CDR3 sequence (DNA): TGTGCCAGCAGCGTAGCAGCGGGTGGGCACTACGAGCAGTACTTC.

The chain links TRBV28 to TRBJ1-3, with D unclear. Germline V gene lookup returns CDR1 MDHEN and CDR2 SYDVKM. Trimming pared 7 bases from V and 0 bases from J, leaving 10 bases between. CDR3 length: 14 residues. The CDR3 is CASNSGSSGNTIYF. The CDR3 DNA follows: TGTGCCAGCAATTCGGGCAGCTCTGGAAACACCATATATTTT.

The chain couples TRBV28 to TRBJ1-1, with D uncertain. Germline loops: CDR1 MDHEN, CDR2 SYDVKM. The V end lost 1 base, the J end lost 0 bases, and 6 bases lay between the germline ends. This CDR3 is built from 14 residues. The CDR3 sequence is CASSLLGMNTEAFF. The CDR3 nucleotides read TGTGCCAGCAGTTTATTAGGTATGAACACTGAAGCTTTCTTT. The variable domain in full, with the rest retrieved from reference TRBV28 and TRBJ1-1, is DVKVTQSSRYLVKRTGEKVFLECVQDMDHENMFWYRQDPGLGLRLIYFSYDVKMKEKGDIPEGYSVSREKKERFSLILESASTNQTSMYLCASSLLGMNTEAFFGQGTRLTVV.

The V call is TRBV5-1, the J call TRBJ1-2; TRBD1 might be the D (5 bases). The CDR3 sequence is 13 residues long. V was clipped by 2 bases and J by 8 bases, with 13 bases between them. Germline assignment: CDR1 SGHRS and CDR2 YFSETQ. The CDR3 coding sequence is TGCGCCAGCAGCTTTAAGGGCCAGGGAGGCTACACCTTC. Its translation: CASSFKGQGGYTF.

In this sample, this clone turned up a few times. The chain joins TRBV19 to TRBJ1-2; TRBD1 matches at 10 bases. The CDR3 sequence is 13 residues long. V dropped 7 bases and J dropped 8; count of bases not matched to a gene: 7. Per germline, CDR1 LNHDA and CDR2 SQIVND (reference sequence). The CDR3 DNA is TGTGCCAGTATATCCGACAGGGGGCACGGCTACACCTTC. Its translation: CASISDRGHGYTF.

The chain links TRBV28 to TRBJ2-3; D is tentatively TRBD1 or TRBD2 (5 bases each). This CDR3 has 12 amino acids. The germline V gene has CDR1 MDHEN and CDR2 SYDVKM. V was cut by 10 bases and J by 1 base, with 9 bases left in between. CDR3 residues: CATRGRTDTQYF. The CDR3 nucleotides read TGTGCCACCCGGGGCCGCACAGATACGCAGTATTTT.

This clone has only one observation. The gene calls are TRBV2 and TRBJ2-1; D perhaps matches TRBD1 (5 bases). Germline lookup yields CDR1 SNHLY and CDR2 FYNNEI. The V gene lost 2 bases and the J gene lost 0 bases, with 8 bases spanning the gap. CDR3 length equals 15 residues. This CDR3 reads CASSEKRGSYNEQFF. The CDR3 nucleotides are TGTGCCAGCAGTGAAAAAAGGGGCTCCTACAATGAGCAGTTCTTC.

This chain connects TRBV7-9 to TRBJ1-1, with D possibly matching TRBD1 (6 bases). This CDR3 is 15 amino acids long. Germline V CDR1 and CDR2: SEHNR, FQNEAQ (reference sequence). V was cut by 5 bases and J by 3 bases, with 16 bases left in between. CDR3 DNA sequence: TGTGCCAGCAGCCCTCTCATGACAGGTTACACTGAAGCTTTCTTT. It is translated as CASSPLMTGYTEAFF.

Only one count was recorded for this clone. The chain links TRBV6-4 to TRBJ2-2; D is unresolved. Trimming shortened V by 6 bases and J by 1 base, and 12 bases separated the two germline ends. This CDR3 is built from 15 residues. CDR1 and CDR2 from the germline V gene are MRHNA and SNTAGT. CDR3 protein: CASRKDGLNTGELFF. Written as DNA, the CDR3 is TGTGCCAGCAGAAAGGATGGATTGAACACCGGGGAGCTGTTTTTT.

In its sample, this clone was seen once. J is TRBJ1-2 and V is TRBV7-9; D is ambiguous. The germline CDR1 and CDR2 sequences are SEHNR and FQNEAQ (reference sequence). CDR3 length: 15 residues. V was clipped by 5 bases and J by 8 bases, with 21 bases between them. The CDR3 loop is CASSNTPWGSGGYTF. As DNA, the CDR3 is TGTGCCAGCAGCAATACGCCTTGGGGTTCTGGCGGCTACACCTTC.

The chain couples TRBV5-1 to TRBJ2-3, with TRBD2 matching over 9 bases. J gave up 6 bases and V 9 bases, and 14 bases lay outside the gene matches. Germline V lookup: CDR1 SGHRS, CDR2 YFSETQ. The CDR3 covers 15 residues. CDR3 in DNA: TGCGCCAACTCATTTAGCGGGAGCCCTAGCGATACGCAGTATTTT. This encodes CANSFSGSPSDTQYF. The whole variable domain, filled in from reference TRBV5-1 and TRBJ2-3, reads KAGVTQTPRYLIKTRGQQVTLSCSPISGHRSVSWYQQTPGQGLQFLFEYFSETQRNKGNFPGRFSGRQFSNSRSEMNVSTLELGDSALYLCANSFSGSPSDTQYFGPGTRLTVL.

The chain has TRBV7-9 and TRBJ1-5; unclear D gene. Germline loops: CDR1 SEHNR, CDR2 FQNEAQ (reference sequence). The CDR3 loop spans 16 amino acids. Trimming removed 1 base at V and 3 bases at J, with 13 bases between. CDR3 residues: CASSLGEGSNNQPQHF. The CDR3 DNA follows: TGTGCCAGCAGCTTAGGGGAGGGATCGAACAATCAGCCCCAGCATTTT.